This is a list of T cell receptor beta chains from one sample in a study of blood T cell repertoires in COVID-19. Using immunoSEQ multiplex PCR, the repertoire was profiled, and TCRdb retains in-frame clones only, with some absent. The table records around 250,000 clones, 70% to 90% of them present only once. Sequences were obtained from PBMCs or T cells enriched from blood (not recorded which). Every receptor here comes from a woman in her twenties or thirties with acute COVID-19. The CDR3 runs from the conserved cysteine through the conserved F or W. A D gene is named only where the DNA matches it firmly.

d_gene	v_gene	len	j_gene	CDR3aa	CDR3nt
.	TRBV2	14	TRBJ2-7	CASRLPLALYEQYF	TGTGCCAGCAGGCTCCCACTAGCCCTCTACGAGCAGTACTTC
.	TRBV29-1	15	TRBJ1-2	CSVEVVDIKSDGYTF	TGCAGCGTTGAGGTAGTGGACATTAAGTCGGATGGCTACACCTTC
.	TRBV28	15	TRBJ1-3	CASSLPTISGNTIYF	TGTGCCAGCAGTTTACCGACTATCTCTGGAAACACCATATATTTT
.	TRBV19	13	TRBJ1-4	CASSTRDTEKLFF	TGTGCCAGTAGTACCCGGGACACTGAAAAACTGTTTTTT
.	TRBV6-5	12	TRBJ1-2	CASSYQQDGYTF	TGTGCCAGCAGTTACCAACAGGATGGCTACACCTTC
.	TRBV3-1/TRBV3-2	16	TRBJ2-3	CASRPGWRLSTDTQYF	TGTGCCAGCAGGCCCGGGTGGAGGCTATCCACAGATACGCAGTATTTT
.	TRBV18	17	TRBJ1-1	CASSPMTPDSATEEAFF	TGTGCCAGCTCACCGATGACCCCGGACAGCGCTACAGAAGAAGCTTTCTTT
TRBD2	TRBV27	15	TRBJ2-1	CASYPLAGDYNEQFF	TGTGCCAGTTACCCACTAGCGGGAGACTACAATGAGCAGTTCTTC
TRBD1	TRBV5-8	14	TRBJ2-1	CASSPSAGGALQFF	TGTGCCAGCAGCCCTTCGGCAGGGGGCGCGTTGCAGTTCTTC
.	TRBV7-2	17	TRBJ2-7	CASSPVGKDFSSYEQYF	TGTGCCAGCAGCCCAGTCGGGAAGGACTTCTCTTCCTACGAGCAGTACTTC
.	TRBV10-3	13	TRBJ1-1	CAISVSGVTEAFF	TGTGCCATCAGTGTATCAGGGGTGACTGAAGCTTTCTTT
.	TRBV29-1	13	TRBJ1-4	CSVIPRSNEKLFF	TGCAGCGTGATTCCTCGGTCTAATGAAAAACTGTTTTTT
.	TRBV19	14	TRBJ2-7	CASSISGRDYEQYF	TGTGCCAGTAGTATCTCCGGGAGAGACTACGAGCAGTACTTC
.	TRBV10-2	12	TRBJ2-7	CASRDTDYEQYF	TGCGCCAGCAGGGACACAGACTACGAGCAGTACTTC
TRBD1	TRBV7-6	15	TRBJ2-1	CASSTPDRAYNEQFF	TGTGCCAGCAGTACCCCGGACAGGGCGTACAATGAGCAGTTCTTC
TRBD2	TRBV29-1	15	TRBJ2-5	CSVETSGGYQETQYF	TGCAGCGTTGAGACTAGCGGAGGTTACCAAGAGACCCAGTACTTC
.	TRBV13	14	TRBJ2-7	CASSLQGLSYEQYF	TGTGCCAGCAGCCTACAGGGTCTCTCCTACGAGCAGTACTTC
.	TRBV28	15	TRBJ1-1	CASSLWRQLNTEAFF	TGTGCCAGCAGTTTATGGAGACAATTGAACACTGAAGCTTTCTTT
TRBD2	TRBV2	14	TRBJ2-1	CASGETGLLNEQFF	TGTGCCAGCGGGGAGACGGGACTACTCAATGAGCAGTTCTTC
.	TRBV5-4	13	TRBJ1-1	CASSLLSNTEAFF	TGTGCCAGCAGCTTATTATCTAACACTGAAGCTTTCTTT
.	TRBV18	14	TRBJ2-3	CASSPRDSTDTQYF	TGTGCCAGCTCACCACGAGATAGCACAGATACGCAGTATTTT
.	TRBV6-4	13	TRBJ1-5	CASSSDSNQPQHF	TGTGCCAGCAGCAGTGATAGCAATCAGCCCCAGCATTTT